The rows below give T cell receptor beta chains drawn from one sample of a study of T cell responses to AZD1222 COVID-19 vaccine. Sequencing used immunoSEQ multiplex PCR; TCRdb keeps in-frame clones, though not all of them. The sample lists around 140,000 clones; over 85% were seen once. This material consisted of peripheral blood, taken on day 0 of AZD1222 vaccination. Receptor source: an adult in good health. The conserved cysteine and the conserved F or W are not part of the CDR3 here.

>TRBV19
ASSDTGKQPQH
>TRBV28
ASQGDGEKLF
>TRBV2
ASSLSDRVYDTQY
>TRBV27
ASSLSDSSPLH
>TRBV29-1
SVELGGSYEQY
>TRBV2
ASSEADRPGYT
>TRBV5-8
ASSWEGLAANEQF
>TRBV28
ASSLGSRYNEQF
>TRBV11-2
ASSLEAGSSYEQY
>TRBV10-1
ASVPRTGRYEQY
>TRBV5-4
ASSWGTEGDTQY
>TRBV29-1
SVVAGYT
>TRBV29-1
SVDQGKRETQY
>TRBV10-1
ASKQWQGLGNEQF
>TRBV3-1/TRBV3-2
ASSQKGINTEAF
>TRBV9
ASSVTGSNSPLH
>TRBV10-3
ASTTPGQGAYGYT
>TRBV28
ASEVRTVERQPQH
>TRBV9
ASSVIGGVDEQF
>TRBV4-2
ASSQDQINQPQH
>TRBV12-5
ASGLSGTGQRNTIY
>TRBV19
ASSPQVTPAGYT
>TRBV7-2
ASSFPAKNRIPEAF
>TRBV5-1
ASRSAGNRAHEQY
>TRBV19
ASSIDDSWGQPQH
>TRBV25-1
ASSMATGELF
>TRBV7-9
ASSSGTSGFQETQY
>TRBV19
ASLRGGTDRLLRRELF